The sequence of this T cell receptor beta chain was determined in a study of tumor-infiltrating lymphocytes in primary liver carcinoma. General study results and limits: The top-250-clone fraction was significantly higher in tumors than in blood (p = 0.039). Tumor-adjacent and tumor-blood pairs showed less overlap than tumor region pairs. Only about 7.5-24% of top clones showed up in all five tumor regions.

Germline CDR1 is SGHAT and CDR2 is FQNNGV. The CDR3 runs 15 residues. About this clonotype itself: Antigen: not known. At one of its ends the junction is not consistent with the germline gene, which may arise from a read error.

Joint extraction of RNA and DNA used roughly 18-34 mg of bulk tissue that was unsorted. Through surgical resection, the patients' primary liver carcinoma was treated. From 500 ng total RNA, TCR beta cDNA was generated with a primer in the constant region. It was through three nested multiplex PCR rounds of slightly modified ARM-PCR that TCR beta libraries arose. A C-beta reverse primer was combined with TRBV1-TRBV30 forward primers in the first two PCR rounds, and each round had around 11 cycles. TCRdb reprocessed the multiplex PCR reads via MiXCR and lists one record per CDR3 protein. The sample has more than 100,000 distinct CDR3 sequences, roughly three fifths seen once; the top ten hold around 8.5%.

This TCR was recovered from an older woman with primary liver carcinoma and hepatitis B virus infection. The sample taken for sequencing was liver tumor tissue from sampling region 1. The subset: tumor region T1, superior pole. This chain uses TRBV11-2 with TRBJ1-1; 7 bases are shared with TRBD1. This CDR3 reads CASSAERTGWTEAFF. CDR3 DNA: TGTGCCAGCAGCGCCGAAAGGACAGGATGGACTGAAGCCTTCTTT.